The T cell receptor (beta chain) described here comes from a study of cytomegalovirus exposure and HLA in healthy donors. Findings of the study overall: The study listed some 160 cytomegalovirus-associated TCR beta chains. An analysis done earlier found most TCR beta V segments productive about 90% or about 30% of the time.

PCR amplification relied on 60 Vbeta primers (plus 13 Jbeta primers). Sequencing used immunoSEQ multiplex PCR; TCRdb keeps in-frame clones, though not all of them. The sample consists of 150,000 or so clones, roughly 70% of them appearing once. The sample holds a few counts of this clone. The antigen is unknown. The TCR was taken from a man aged 18 to 30 in good health and CMV-seropositive. The source material was PBMCs.

The CDR3 loop is CASSLSLAGNYNEQFF. DNA for the CDR3: TGTGCCAGCAGTTTATCTCTAGCGGGAAACTACAATGAGCAGTTCTTC. V usage is TRBV27 and J usage is TRBJ2-1, with 9 bases identical to TRBD2. The CDR3 covers 16 residues. The germline gives CDR1 MNHEY, CDR2 SMNVEV (reference sequence). Germline trimming cut 0 bases from V and 3 bases from J; bases unmatched to any gene: 3.